This entry lists 25 T cell receptor beta chains sequenced from one sample in a study of cytomegalovirus exposure and HLA in healthy donors. Use of 60 Vbeta and 13 Jbeta primers characterized the PCR. Method: immunoSEQ multiplex PCR; TCRdb's copy keeps in-frame clones and lacks some. The sample consists of some 200,000 clones, less than 80% of them appearing once. The sequencing sample was made of PBMCs. These receptors originate from a girl aged 2 to 9 in good health and CMV-seronegative.

This chain connects TRBV11-2 to TRBJ1-6; possible D gene TRBD1, 5 bases. Between the trimmed V and J ends, which lost 5 bases and 7 bases, there was a span of 18 bases. CDR1 and CDR2 (germline): SGHAT, FQNNGV. CDR3 length: 16 residues. CDR3 in amino acids: CASSLEGHPQNSPLHF. CDR3 coding DNA: TGTGCCAGCAGCCTGGAAGGACACCCTCAAAATTCACCCCTCCACTTT.

The V and J genes are TRBV12-2 and TRBJ1-1; TRBD1 reflects the table's D call only, with no check against the DNA. TRBV12-2 is a known pseudogene. CDR3 length equals 14 residues. The CDR3 DNA reads TGTGCAAGTCGCCAAGGACAGGGCAACACTGAAGCTTTCTTT. Its protein is CASRQGQGNTEAFF.

This chain connects TRBV19 to TRBJ1-1, with D perhaps TRBD1 (6 bases). V shed 6 bases and J shed 8 bases, with 19 bases lying between them. This CDR3 is built from 14 residues. The V gene's germline CDR1 is LNHDA and CDR2 SQIVND (reference sequence). CDR3 in amino acids: CASSQRTGSWEAFF. The CDR3 region has the DNA TGTGCCAGTAGCCAAAGAACAGGGTCTTGGGAAGCTTTCTTT.

In its sample, this clone was seen a few times. The CDR3: CASRRGGAGEKLFF. The DNA of the CDR3 is TGCGCCAGCAGGCGGGGGGGCGCAGGGGAAAAACTGTTTTTT. The J gene is TRBJ1-4, the V gene TRBV10-2; TRBD1 might be the D (6 bases). The CDR3 consists of 14 residues. The V gene's germline CDR1 is WSHSY and CDR2 SAAADI. V was clipped by 6 bases and J by 8 bases, with 16 bases between them.

The CDR3, as DNA: TGTGCCAGCAGCGAAAGGACAGGGTTGGGCTATGGCTACACCTTC. Its protein is CASSERTGLGYGYTF. The V gene is TRBV27, the J gene TRBJ1-2; 8 bases map to TRBD1. Losses at the gene ends were 6 bases for V and 4 bases for J; bases not matched to a gene: 10. The CDR3 contains 15 residues. Germline CDR1 is MNHEY and CDR2 is SMNVEV (reference sequence).

This clone has a single count. The chain has TRBV7-3 and TRBJ2-7, with 7 bases that match TRBD2. Germline CDR1 is SGHTA and CDR2 is FQGTGA. The CDR3 runs 14 residues. The ends lost 2 bases at V and 12 bases at J; junction bases unmatched: 13. CDR3 nucleotide sequence: TGTGCCAGCAGCTTAGATTCCACAACCGGGAGGATGTACTTC. Its protein product is CASSLDSTTGRMYF.

This chain uses TRBV7-7 with TRBJ2-5; 12 nucleotides align to TRBD2. The germline CDR1 and CDR2 sequences are SSHAT and FNYEAQ (reference sequence). The CDR3 totals 16 residues. The ends lost 5 bases at V and 4 bases at J; junction bases unmatched: 8. The CDR3 is CASSTRLAGASETQYF. The DNA of the CDR3 is TGTGCCAGCAGCACTAGACTAGCGGGGGCCTCAGAGACCCAGTACTTC.

The chain uses TRBV6-5 and TRBJ2-7; tentatively, D is TRBD2 (5 bases). V was cut by 8 bases and J by 6 bases, with 20 bases left in between. This CDR3 has 14 residues. Looked up from germline, CDR1 is MNHEY and CDR2 is SVGAGI. CDR3 residues: CASAGSLGTGEQYF. CDR3 in DNA: TGTGCCAGCGCGGGTAGTCTGGGTACGGGCGAGCAGTACTTC.

This sequence joins TRBV11-2 and TRBJ1-1, with 8 bases fitting TRBD1. The germline gives CDR1 SGHAT, CDR2 FQNNGV. CDR3 length equals 16 residues. V was pared by 0 bases and J by 5 bases, with 8 bases of the junction left unmatched. CDR3 DNA: TGTGCCAGCAGCTTAGAGGCCCACAGGGGGAATACTGAAGCTTTCTTT. Amino acids: CASSLEAHRGNTEAFF.

This clone was seen only a few times. The chain has TRBV2 and TRBJ2-1; D uncertain. Germline CDR1 is SNHLY and CDR2 is FYNNEI. The CDR3 contains 11 residues. The V end was cut by 4 bases, the J end by 6 bases, with 4 bases between. DNA of the CDR3: TGTGCCAGCAGTGGTCTCAATGAGCAGTTCTTC. It specifies CASSGLNEQFF.

This clone was observed a few times. V and J are TRBV9 and TRBJ2-1; 9 positions agree with TRBD2. CDR3 length equals 15 residues. J lost 9 bases, V lost 0 bases, and 7 bases had no gene match. Germline-derived CDR1 and CDR2 are SGDLS and YYNGEE. The CDR3 sequence: CASSVGAGGQVEQFF. In nucleotides, the CDR3 is TGTGCCAGCAGCGTAGGGGCGGGAGGGCAGGTTGAGCAGTTCTTC.

V is TRBV15 and J is TRBJ2-2, with TRBD1 identical over 8 bases. Germline-derived CDR1 and CDR2 are LNHNV and YYDKDF (reference sequence). This CDR3 region has 17 residues. V lost 1 base to trimming and J lost 2 bases; unmatched junction nucleotides: 6. The CDR3 DNA sequence: TGTGCCACCAGCAGAGGGGCAGGGACAGGAAACACCGGGGAGCTGTTTTTT. Translating it yields CATSRGAGTGNTGELFF.

The CDR3 region is CAISGPGSYNEQFF. For the CDR3, the DNA is TGTGCCATCAGTGGGCCAGGCTCCTACAATGAGCAGTTCTTC. This rearrangement joins TRBV10-3 to TRBJ2-1; D not certain. The CDR3 is 14 residues long. The germline gives CDR1 ENHRY, CDR2 SYGVKD. V dropped 4 bases and J dropped 0 bases, with 7 bases sitting between them.

The chain links TRBV9 to TRBJ2-7; 9 nucleotides match TRBD2. Germline V lookup: CDR1 SGDLS, CDR2 YYNGEE. The junction had 14 bases not matched to a gene; V was cut back by 5 bases and J by 5 bases. CDR3 size: 16 residues. Written as DNA, the CDR3 is TGTGCCAGCAGTCTTAGCGGGAGATCTGTTGGGGACGAGCAGTACTTC. Amino acids: CASSLSGRSVGDEQYF.

This clone turned up a few times. The gene calls are TRBV5-6 and TRBJ2-2; TRBD2 aligns across 7 bases. The germline V gene has CDR1 SGHDT and CDR2 YYEEEE. The junction had 1 base not matched to a gene; V was cut back by 2 bases and J by 0 bases. The CDR3 runs 15 residues. As DNA, the CDR3 is TGTGCCAGCAGCTTCGGGGGGACGAACACCGGGGAGCTGTTTTTT. This translates into CASSFGGTNTGELFF.

This clone appeared a few times. This sequence joins TRBV9 and TRBJ2-3; D is unclear. V lost 1 base, J lost 2 bases, and 11 bases lay in between. CDR3 length equals 15 residues. Germline values: CDR1 SGDLS, CDR2 YYNGEE. The CDR3 spells CASSVRARLTDTQYF. CDR3 DNA sequence: TGTGCCAGCAGCGTACGAGCGCGGCTCACAGATACGCAGTATTTT.

The chain links TRBV7-9 to TRBJ1-1, with unresolved D. Germline-derived CDR1 and CDR2 are SEHNR and FQNEAQ (reference sequence). The CDR3 has 13 residues. Trimming cost V 1 base and J 6 bases, with 9 bases left between them. CDR3: CASSLGRQPEAFF. Here the CDR3 DNA reads TGTGCCAGCAGCTTAGGGCGGCAGCCTGAAGCTTTCTTT. Together with reference TRBV7-9 and TRBJ1-1, the CDR3 gives the full variable domain: DTGVSQNPRHKITKRGQNVTFRCDPISEHNRLYWYRQTLGQGPEFLTYFQNEAQLEKSRLLSDRFSAERPKGSFSTLEIQRTEQGDSAMYLCASSLGRQPEAFFGQGTRLTVV.

This clone occurred once. This rearrangement joins TRBV4-1 to TRBJ2-3; the match to TRBD2 covers 14 bases. Germline V gives CDR1 MGHRA, CDR2 YSYEKL. V was clipped by 0 bases and J by 14 bases; unmatched bases: 4. This CDR3 is built from 14 residues. The CDR3 reads CASSQETSGGDLYF. Written as DNA, the CDR3 is TGCGCCAGCAGCCAAGAGACTAGCGGGGGGGATCTGTATTTT.

The chain combines TRBV6-5 with TRBJ1-1; a possible D gene is TRBD1 (5 bases). The germline V gene encodes CDR1 MNHEY and CDR2 SVGAGI. Trimming took 0 bases from V and 10 from J, leaving 12 bases between them. The CDR3 consists of 13 residues. The CDR3 sequence: CASSYSRQGGAFF. The DNA of the CDR3 is TGTGCCAGCAGTTACTCGAGGCAGGGAGGAGCTTTCTTT.

The V and J genes are TRBV30 and TRBJ2-7; TRBD2 agrees at 8 bases. Germline-derived CDR1 and CDR2 are GTSNPN and SVGIG (reference sequence). This CDR3 comprises 16 residues. Here the CDR3 reads CATRPNTGTSGYEQYF. For the CDR3, the DNA is TGTGCTACACGACCCAATACCGGGACTAGTGGTTACGAGCAGTACTTC.

V usage is TRBV5-1 and J usage is TRBJ2-1; tentative D call: TRBD2 (5 bases). Trimming took off 0 bases at V and 7 bases at J, with 14 bases between the two ends. The CDR3 contains 15 residues. The V gene's germline CDR1 is SGHRS and CDR2 YFSETQ. CDR3 loop: CASSLEGLANNEQFF. CDR3 DNA sequence: TGCGCCAGCAGCTTGGAGGGTCTAGCAAATAATGAGCAGTTCTTC.

This chain connects TRBV2 to TRBJ2-7, with D possibly matching TRBD2 (6 bases). CDR1 is SNHLY and CDR2 is FYNNEI in the germline V gene. Trimming shortened V by 8 bases and J by 3 bases, and 14 bases separated the two germline ends. The CDR3 sequence is 13 residues long. CDR3 DNA: TGTGCCAGCGGGGAGGCCGGGGGCTACGAGCAGTACTTC. Its protein product is CASGEAGGYEQYF.

The chain employs TRBV5-1 and TRBJ2-2; 11 nucleotides align to TRBD2. Trimming removed 4 bases from V and 4 bases from J; junction bases left unmatched: 9. The CDR3 is 17 amino acids. Germline V CDR1 and CDR2: SGHRS, YFSETQ. Here the CDR3 DNA reads TGCGCCAGCAGCCTCGGTACTAGCGGGAGTCTCACCGGGGAGCTGTTTTTT. Amino acid sequence: CASSLGTSGSLTGELFF.

This rearrangement joins TRBV6-5 to TRBJ1-6; 9 bases agree with TRBD1. Germline values: CDR1 MNHEY, CDR2 SVGAGI. This CDR3 contains 15 residues. The V segment lost 6 bases and the J segment 7 bases; nucleotides outside the gene matches: 7. CDR3 DNA: TGTGCCAGCAGCCCCGGGACAGGGACCAATTCACCCCTCCACTTT. It codes for CASSPGTGTNSPLHF.

This chain connects TRBV5-1 to TRBJ2-3; 7 positions agree with TRBD1. With V trimmed by 0 bases and J by 2 bases, 3 bases remained unmatched. The CDR3 runs to 15 residues. Germline assignment: CDR1 SGHRS and CDR2 YFSETQ. CDR3 in DNA: TGCGCCAGCAGCTTGGCGGGACAGCCCACAGATACGCAGTATTTT. Protein product: CASSLAGQPTDTQYF.